This TCR beta chain derives from a study of blood T cell repertoires in COVID-19. In the study's own analysis: Amplified reference gene primers provided the basis for estimating nucleated cell counts. The data were produced by immunoSEQ multiplex PCR, yet TCRdb's version contains in-frame clones alone and is incomplete. That table is the source of V, J and clone size, and D and trimming were worked out from the DNA. The top ten clones hold around 5.9% of a sample with approximately 240,000 clones, 83% of them seen once. The sample consisted of peripheral blood. The clonotype comes from a human donor in a cohort sampled during active COVID-19.

The CDR3 nucleotides read TGTGCCAGCAGCGTAGAACAGGGCTCCTACAATGAGCAGTTCTTC. It specifies CASSVEQGSYNEQFF. This chain connects TRBV9 to TRBJ2-1; a possible D gene is TRBD1 (6 bases). With 0 bases removed from V and 0 bases from J, the gap between germline ends came to 7 bases. CDR3 length equals 15 residues. Germline V gene data show CDR1 as SGDLS and CDR2 as YYNGEE. Filled out from reference TRBV9 and TRBJ2-1, the complete variable domain reads DSGVTQTPKHLITATGQRVTLRCSPRSGDLSVYWYQQSLDQGLQFLIQYYNGEERAKGNILERFSAQQFPDLHSELNLSSLELGDSALYFCASSVEQGSYNEQFFGPGTRLTVL.